The sequence of this T cell receptor (beta chain) was determined in a study of cytomegalovirus exposure and HLA in healthy donors. With V trimmed by 6 bases and J by 8 bases, 14 bases remained unmatched. There are 16 residues in the CDR3. From germline, CDR1 is MNHNY and CDR2 SVGAGI (reference sequence). Vbeta (60) and Jbeta (13) primers were used in the PCR. Repertoires were generated with immunoSEQ multiplex PCR, while TCRdb's copy carries only in-frame clones and drops some. The profile shows more than 95,000 clones, 76% of them singletons. Findings and caveats of the study: In presence/absence analyses, roughly uniform sequencing depth across donors was assumed. Upon later analysis, HLA-associated TCR beta chains proved more clonally expanded than other, equally common chains. A reported reduction in N-insertions relative to the 666-donor mean was seen in an Asian-associated ancestry cluster in a later analysis.

Notes on this clone: No antigen is known for it.

The sequenced material came from PBMCs. The sequence came from a woman under 30 in good health and CMV-seropositive. The chain joins TRBV6-6 to TRBJ1-4; 8 bases fit TRBD1. The CDR3 bases are TGTGCCAGCAGCGGGGCCTTGGACAGGGCTTTAGAAAAACTGTTTTTT. Translated, it gives CASSGALDRALEKLFF.